Sequencing of this TCR beta chain was carried out in a study of T cells in Graves' hyperthyroidism and ophthalmopathy. Study-wide results and limits: Model output signaled ophthalmopathy a median 6.5 months ahead of onset.

The V gene's germline CDR1 is MNHEY and CDR2 SVGEGT. The CDR3 contains 15 residues. Trimming cost V 0 bases and J 3 bases; bases outside gene matches: 5. It was RNA transcripts that yielded the amplified TCR beta CDR3 regions. A first-round RT-PCR of the TCR CDR3 used the HTBI primer set. TCRdb recomputed calls from the multiplex PCR reads with MiXCR, one row per CDR3 protein. The sample has 500,000 to 650,000 distinct CDR3 sequences; roughly 15% are singletons. There are a few counts of this clonotype. What it binds is unknown. This clonotype was sampled from a woman aged 45-65 years with Graves' ophthalmopathy. V and J are TRBV6-2 or TRBV6-3 and TRBJ2-7, with TRBD1 matching 7 bases. Sequencing was performed on blood. The CDR3: CASSYSRTGDYEQYF. Written as DNA, the CDR3 is TGTGCCAGCAGTTACTCCCGGACAGGAGACTACGAGCAGTACTTC.